These T cell receptor beta chains were read from a single sample in a study of blood T cell repertoires in COVID-19. TCRdb's copy holds only in-frame clones and misses some; the assay was immunoSEQ multiplex PCR. Seen here are more than 110,000 clones, over 60% observed once, and the top ten hold around 9.5%. Sequenced sample: peripheral blood. The receptors come from a woman between 50 and 59 years old with active or convalescent COVID-19. Both conserved end residues are part of each CDR3. The order of the fields is J gene, clone size, V gene, D gene, CDR3 DNA, CDR3 protein. The D gene is left open where the match is weak. A row's size may be missing; if present it is once, few, many or a size class.

J: TRBJ2-2; size: many; V: TRBV29-1; D: .; DNA: TGCAGCGTTATTGGGCAGGGTACCGGGGAGCTGTTTTTT; CDR3: CSVIGQGTGELFF
J: TRBJ2-7; size: .; V: TRBV3-1/TRBV3-2; D: TRBD2; DNA: TGTGCCAGCAGCCAAGATCACGGTAGCGGGAGTAACGAGCAGTACTTC; CDR3: CASSQDHGSGSNEQYF
J: TRBJ2-5; size: .; V: TRBV25-1; D: TRBD2; DNA: TGTGCCAGCAGTGAAGGGAACCTAGCGGGCCACCAAGAGACCCAGTACTTC; CDR3: CASSEGNLAGHQETQYF
J: TRBJ1-6; size: .; V: TRBV7-9; D: .; DNA: TGTGCCAGCAGCTTACAGGGCCCTTCACCCCTCCACTTT; CDR3: CASSLQGPSPLHF
J: TRBJ2-7; size: .; V: TRBV30; D: .; DNA: TGTGCCTGGAGTGTACTAGCCGAGCAGTACTTC; CDR3: CAWSVLAEQYF
J: TRBJ2-7; size: .; V: TRBV7-9; D: .; DNA: TGTGCCAGCACACTAGCCTACGAGCAGTACTTC; CDR3: CASTLAYEQYF
J: TRBJ1-1; size: .; V: TRBV19; D: .; DNA: TGTGCCAGTAGTACCGCTTCGATAGATGCAGAAGCTTTCTTT; CDR3: CASSTASIDAEAFF
J: TRBJ2-3; size: once; V: TRBV11-2; D: TRBD2; DNA: TGTGCCAGCAGCTTAGATAGAGCGGGGAATACGCAGTATTTT; CDR3: CASSLDRAGNTQYF
J: TRBJ2-5; size: .; V: TRBV4-3; D: TRBD2; DNA: TGCGCCAGCAGCCCTGGACTAGCGGGGGTCCAAGAGACCCAGTACTTC; CDR3: CASSPGLAGVQETQYF
J: TRBJ1-2; size: few; V: TRBV19; D: TRBD1; DNA: TGTGCCAGTAACACCGGGCGACAGGGGTCTAACTATGGCTACACCTTC; CDR3: CASNTGRQGSNYGYTF
J: TRBJ1-2; size: .; V: TRBV6-1; D: TRBD1; DNA: TGTGCCAGCAGACGAAACGAGGGGGCGGTTGGTGGCTACACCTTC; CDR3: CASRRNEGAVGGYTF
J: TRBJ1-1; size: few; V: TRBV6-2/TRBV6-3; D: .; DNA: TGTGCCAGCAGTTATAACCCGGGGACTGAAGCTTTCTTT; CDR3: CASSYNPGTEAFF
J: TRBJ2-3; size: .; V: TRBV5-1; D: TRBD2; DNA: TGCGCCAGCAAAGTAGCGGGGGCCCACACAGATACGCAGTATTTT; CDR3: CASKVAGAHTDTQYF
J: TRBJ2-3; size: .; V: TRBV5-1; D: .; DNA: TGCGCCAGCAGCCCGCGCAGGGCCGGTAGCACAGATACGCAGTATTTT; CDR3: CASSPRRAGSTDTQYF
J: TRBJ2-3; size: .; V: TRBV27; D: .; DNA: TGTGCCAGCACCTCGACAGCGAACACAGATACGCAGTATTTT; CDR3: CASTSTANTDTQYF
J: TRBJ2-7; size: .; V: TRBV6-6; D: TRBD1; DNA: TGTGCCAGCAGTAAGCCGGGACAGGTGTACGAGCAGTACTTC; CDR3: CASSKPGQVYEQYF
J: TRBJ2-7; size: .; V: TRBV6-5; D: .; DNA: TGTGCCAGCACCACACACTACGAGCAGTACTTC; CDR3: CASTTHYEQYF
J: TRBJ2-5; size: once; V: TRBV27; D: .; DNA: TGTGCCACCCGTATCGGCGGGACTGAGACCCAGTACTTC; CDR3: CATRIGGTETQYF
J: TRBJ2-1; size: .; V: TRBV11-2; D: .; DNA: TGTGCCAGCAGCTTCCGTCCCCCAGGCCCGTTCTTC; CDR3: CASSFRPPGPFF
J: TRBJ1-1; size: .; V: TRBV30; D: .; DNA: TGTGCCTGGAGTGTAAACTCGAACACTGAAGCTTTCTTT; CDR3: CAWSVNSNTEAFF
J: TRBJ2-2; size: .; V: TRBV19; D: TRBD2; DNA: TGTGCCAGTAGGGGGGATCTAGCGGGAACCGGGGAGCTGTTTTTT; CDR3: CASRGDLAGTGELFF
J: TRBJ2-7; size: .; V: TRBV20-1; D: .; DNA: TGCAGTGCTCGGGACTCACCAGAGCAGTACTTC; CDR3: CSARDSPEQYF
J: TRBJ2-5; size: .; V: TRBV7-3; D: .; DNA: TGTGCCAGCAGCGCCCACGAGGGTATGGCCCAGTACTTC; CDR3: CASSAHEGMAQYF
J: TRBJ1-4; size: .; V: TRBV2; D: TRBD1; DNA: TGTGCCAGCAAGGACAGGGTAACTAATGAAAAACTGTTTTTT; CDR3: CASKDRVTNEKLFF
J: TRBJ2-7; size: .; V: TRBV19; D: .; DNA: TGTGCCAGTAGTATTACGATGCAGGGCGAGCAGTACTTC; CDR3: CASSITMQGEQYF
J: TRBJ1-1; size: .; V: TRBV19; D: .; DNA: TGTGCCAGTAGTATAGGGACAGCGTACGGGAACACTGAAGCTTTCTTT; CDR3: CASSIGTAYGNTEAFF
J: TRBJ1-4; size: many; V: TRBV6-5; D: TRBD1; DNA: TGTGCCAGCAGCATCGACAGGGCGGGAGAAAAACTGTTTTTT; CDR3: CASSIDRAGEKLFF
J: TRBJ2-1; size: .; V: TRBV12-3/TRBV12-4; D: .; DNA: TGTGCCAGCAGTTTGACAGAACATGAGCAGTTCTTC; CDR3: CASSLTEHEQFF
J: TRBJ1-5; size: .; V: TRBV6-1; D: .; DNA: TGTGCCAGCAGGGAAGGACAGTCTAACAATCAGCCCCAGCATTTT; CDR3: CASREGQSNNQPQHF
J: TRBJ2-3; size: .; V: TRBV7-2; D: .; DNA: TGTGCCAGCAGCTCCCCAGGGGATCTTTCAGATACGCAGTATTTT; CDR3: CASSSPGDLSDTQYF
J: TRBJ1-1; size: .; V: TRBV21-1; D: .; DNA: TGTGCCAGCAGCAAAGCGGATACAGGGGAAGGTATAGCGAACACTGAAGCTTTCTTT; CDR3: CASSKADTGEGIANTEAFF
J: TRBJ2-7; size: few; V: TRBV18; D: .; DNA: TGTGCCAGCTCACCCCAAGCGGGTCTGGAGCAGTACTTC; CDR3: CASSPQAGLEQYF
J: TRBJ1-1; size: .; V: TRBV4-2; D: .; DNA: TGTGCCAGCAGCCAAGATCTTAATGGGCAACCTGGGGGCAAAGCTTTCTTT; CDR3: CASSQDLNGQPGGKAFF
J: TRBJ2-3; size: .; V: TRBV7-9; D: .; DNA: TGTGCCAGCAGCTTAGGGTTCCGAGGCGATACGCAGTATTTT; CDR3: CASSLGFRGDTQYF
J: TRBJ1-2; size: few; V: TRBV12-3/TRBV12-4; D: TRBD1; DNA: TGTGCCAGCCGGGGACAGATCTATGGCTACACCTTC; CDR3: CASRGQIYGYTF
J: TRBJ1-3; size: .; V: TRBV30; D: .; DNA: TGTGCCTGGAGTGTGCGGCAGGGTATCTCTGGAAACACCATATATTTT; CDR3: CAWSVRQGISGNTIYF
J: TRBJ1-5; size: .; V: TRBV6-5; D: .; DNA: TGTGCCAGCAGTCCCTCAAGGGGCGTTGGTCAGCCCCAGCATTTT; CDR3: CASSPSRGVGQPQHF
J: TRBJ2-7; size: .; V: TRBV5-5; D: .; DNA: TGTGCCAGCAGCTTCCGGGACACCCCGCTCTCCTACGAGCAGTACTTC; CDR3: CASSFRDTPLSYEQYF
J: TRBJ2-3; size: .; V: TRBV3-1/TRBV3-2; D: .; DNA: TGTGCCAGCAGCCAAGATCTTGGGCAGATTACAGATACGCAGTATTTT; CDR3: CASSQDLGQITDTQYF
J: TRBJ2-2; size: .; V: TRBV19; D: .; DNA: TGTGCCAGTAGTTTACGAGCGCACACCGGGGAGCTGTTTTTT; CDR3: CASSLRAHTGELFF
J: TRBJ1-1; size: .; V: TRBV7-8; D: .; DNA: TGTGCCAGCAGCTCCCGACAGCTTGAAGCTTTCTTT; CDR3: CASSSRQLEAFF
J: TRBJ1-6; size: .; V: TRBV4-3; D: TRBD1; DNA: TGCGCCAGCAGTCGGGGACAGGACGTTTCACCCCTCCACTTT; CDR3: CASSRGQDVSPLHF
J: TRBJ1-4; size: .; V: TRBV18; D: .; DNA: TGTGCCAGCTCACCACAGGACGGCGGGGTCGAAAAACTGTTTTTT; CDR3: CASSPQDGGVEKLFF
J: TRBJ2-1; size: .; V: TRBV19; D: TRBD2; DNA: TGTGCCAGTAGCCTTGGGACTAGCGGGAGCAATGAGCAGTTCTTC; CDR3: CASSLGTSGSNEQFF
J: TRBJ1-2; size: .; V: TRBV4-3; D: .; DNA: TGCGCCAGCAGCCAAGAAATAGCGAGGAGGGACTATGGCTACACCTTC; CDR3: CASSQEIARRDYGYTF
J: TRBJ1-5; size: .; V: TRBV3-1/TRBV3-2; D: .; DNA: TGTGCCAGCAGCCAAGGACGGGGGGCCGGCTCCCAGCATTTT; CDR3: CASSQGRGAGSQHF
J: TRBJ2-1; size: .; V: TRBV30; D: .; DNA: TGTGCCTGGAGCCGAGGGGGACAAAAGGGGGATGAGCAGTTCTTC; CDR3: CAWSRGGQKGDEQFF
J: TRBJ2-3; size: .; V: TRBV14; D: TRBD2; DNA: TGTGCCAGCAGCCACCATCGGGGGCTAGCGGGAGGGCCTGGCACAGATACGCAGTATTTT; CDR3: CASSHHRGLAGGPGTDTQYF
J: TRBJ1-2; size: .; V: TRBV30; D: TRBD1; DNA: TGTGCCTGGAGTGTCCCCGGGACAGACGGCTACACCTTC; CDR3: CAWSVPGTDGYTF
J: TRBJ2-3; size: once; V: TRBV7-6; D: .; DNA: TGTGCCAGCAGCTCCGAGCGAACCACAGATACGCAGTATTTT; CDR3: CASSSERTTDTQYF
J: TRBJ2-1; size: .; V: TRBV11-2; D: .; DNA: TGTGCCAGCAGCCCCCTTTATGAGCAGTTCTTC; CDR3: CASSPLYEQFF
J: TRBJ1-1; size: .; V: TRBV5-6; D: .; DNA: TGTGCCAGCAGCTCGGAGGGGAACATGAACACTGAAGCTTTCTTT; CDR3: CASSSEGNMNTEAFF
J: TRBJ1-2; size: .; V: TRBV7-9; D: .; DNA: TGTGCCAGCAGACCACAGGAAAACTATGGCTACACCTTC; CDR3: CASRPQENYGYTF
J: TRBJ2-7; size: .; V: TRBV7-8; D: .; DNA: TGTGCCAGCAGCTCCGGCGGGGGCGAAGGAGAGCAGTACTTC; CDR3: CASSSGGGEGEQYF
J: TRBJ1-2; size: .; V: TRBV30; D: .; DNA: TGTGCCTGGAGGCAGGGGTTATTCTCTGGCTACACCTTC; CDR3: CAWRQGLFSGYTF
J: TRBJ1-5; size: .; V: TRBV6-6; D: .; DNA: TGTGCCAGCAGCCCGGACAGACGTAGCAATCAGCCCCAGCATTTT; CDR3: CASSPDRRSNQPQHF
J: TRBJ2-6; size: few; V: TRBV6-2/TRBV6-3; D: .; DNA: TGTGCCAGCAGTTCCCCGCTAAGCTCTGGGGCCAACGTCCTGACTTTC; CDR3: CASSSPLSSGANVLTF
J: TRBJ2-2; size: .; V: TRBV7-2; D: TRBD2; DNA: TGTGCCAGCACGAAGCGGGAGTTGGGGGAGCTGTTTTTT; CDR3: CASTKRELGELFF
J: TRBJ1-4; size: .; V: TRBV30; D: .; DNA: TGTGCCTGGAGTCGGGGGGGCCCGGAAAAACTGTTTTTT; CDR3: CAWSRGGPEKLFF